Here is one T cell receptor beta chain with its context. The sample comes from a study of blood T cell repertoires in COVID-19. Whole-study context: PBMCs, B-cell-depleted T cells, or T cells provided the cDNA or gDNA that made up the material.

The repertoire was sequenced with immunoSEQ multiplex PCR; TCRdb's copy has only in-frame clones and lacks some. The sample contains under 150,000 clones, around 82% of which appear only once. The origin of this receptor is a man aged 60 to 69 with acute or convalescent COVID-19. Input material: peripheral blood.

The DNA for the CDR3 is TGTGCCACCAGTGATGTCAGGACAGGGGGCTTTGAGCAGTTCTTC. It encodes CATSDVRTGGFEQFF. The chain uses TRBV24-1 and TRBJ2-1; TRBD1 matches 11 bases. In germline, CDR1 is KGHDR, CDR2 SFDVKD. This CDR3 comprises 15 residues. The V segment lost 3 bases and the J segment 9 bases; nucleotides outside the gene matches: 6.